This T cell receptor beta chain was profiled in a study of memory CD4+ T cells and cytomegalovirus serostatus. Study background: Donors were healthy Belgian adults, 9 CMV seropositive and around 23 seronegative.

Study conclusions and caveats: Suggested: most of the CMV-linked TCR signature lies in CD4+ memory cells. CD4+ memory repertoires contained about 40% of the roughly 160 reported CMV TCRbeta sequences.

Clones were read by immunoSEQ multiplex PCR, and TCRdb kept only the in-frame ones, dropping some. The table lists 80,000 to 100,000 clones, roughly 80% of them singletons, with about 4% in the top ten. Points on this clone: What it binds is unknown.

The sort gate was single viable CD3+CD4+CD8-CD45RO+ cells for memory CD4+ T cells. Total CD4+ T cells were enriched by CD4 positive selection. Sequencing was performed on memory CD4+ T cells from blood. This sequence originates from an adult in good health and CMV-seropositive.

The CDR3 DNA follows: TGCGCCAGCAGCCCGGGAGACTATGGCTACACCTTC. Its translation: CASSPGDYGYTF. This rearrangement joins TRBV5-1 to TRBJ1-2, with D uncertain. Between the trimmed V and J ends, which lost 4 bases and 3 bases, there was a span of 7 bases. Germline-derived CDR1 and CDR2 are SGHRS and YFSETQ. The CDR3 sequence is 12 residues long.